Below are 5 T cell receptor beta chains sequenced from a single sample in a study of shared clonotypes between healthy human individuals. Clones were read by immunoSEQ multiplex PCR, and TCRdb kept only the in-frame ones, dropping some. This sample carries roughly 2,000,000 clones, 93% of them seen once, and the ten largest clones take over 1.5%. Naive CD8 cells were CD45RO-negative, positively selected for CCR7, excluding terminally differentiated effector memory CD45RA+ cells. The specimen sequenced was naive CD8+ T cells from PBMCs. The receptors shown here come from a man in his late teens or twenties in good health. Some clones in this sample may be carry-over from other donors' samples.

The rearrangement links TRBV7-9 to TRBJ1-5, with D perhaps TRBD1 (6 bases). The germline CDR1 and CDR2 sequences are SEHNR and FQNEAQ (reference sequence). CDR3 length equals 13 residues. Trimming took off 8 bases at V and 13 bases at J, with 21 bases between the two ends. The DNA for the CDR3 is TGTGCCAGCGGCACGGACAGCCTAAGAAAACAGCATTTT. Its translation: CASGTDSLRKQHF.

This clone showed up just once. The chain joins TRBV19 to TRBJ2-2; D is unclear. CDR3 size: 13 residues. V gave up 1 base and J gave up 7 bases, with 7 bases separating them. Per the germline V gene, CDR1 is LNHDA and CDR2 is SQIVND (reference sequence). CDR3 amino acids: CASSIGHGGELFF. CDR3 in DNA: TGTGCCAGTAGTATAGGGCATGGCGGGGAGCTGTTTTTT.

The chain links TRBV11-1 to TRBJ1-1; TRBD1 might be the D (5 bases). The CDR3 loop spans 14 amino acids. V lost 0 bases and J 4 bases, leaving 9 bases between the germline ends. Germline lookup yields CDR1 SGHAT and CDR2 FQDESV (reference sequence). The CDR3 bases are TGTGCCAGCAGCTTAGCGCAGGGATCCACTGAAGCTTTCTTT. Translated, it gives CASSLAQGSTEAFF.

This rearrangement joins TRBV11-2 to TRBJ2-7; TRBD2 matches 9 bases. This CDR3 spans 14 amino acids. Germline trimming cut 7 bases from V and 3 bases from J; bases unmatched to any gene: 7. Germline V lookup: CDR1 SGHAT, CDR2 FQNNGV. In nucleotides, the CDR3 is TGTGCCAGCACCCTCGGGACTAGCTACTACGAGCAGTACTTC. Translated, it gives CASTLGTSYYEQYF.

The chain is built from TRBV27 and TRBJ2-3; TRBD2 agrees at 10 bases. Germline loops: CDR1 MNHEY, CDR2 SMNVEV (reference sequence). Trimming at V came to 4 bases and at J to 4 bases, leaving 5 bases not matched to a gene. This CDR3 contains 15 residues. CDR3 in amino acids: CASSSLAGDPDTQYF. For the CDR3, the DNA is TGTGCCAGCAGTTCGCTAGCGGGAGACCCAGATACGCAGTATTTT.